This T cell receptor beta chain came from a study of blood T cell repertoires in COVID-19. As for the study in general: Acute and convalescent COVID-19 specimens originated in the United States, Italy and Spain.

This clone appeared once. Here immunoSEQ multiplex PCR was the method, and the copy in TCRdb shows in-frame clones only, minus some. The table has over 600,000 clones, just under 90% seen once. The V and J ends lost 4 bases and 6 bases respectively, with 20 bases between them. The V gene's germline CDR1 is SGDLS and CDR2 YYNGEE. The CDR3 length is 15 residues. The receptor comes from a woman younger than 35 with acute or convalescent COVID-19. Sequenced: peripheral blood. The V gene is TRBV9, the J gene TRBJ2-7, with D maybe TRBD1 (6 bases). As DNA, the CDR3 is TGTGCCAGCAGCTCCCGACAGGACAGTCGGGGCGAGCAGTACTTC. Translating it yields CASSSRQDSRGEQYF.